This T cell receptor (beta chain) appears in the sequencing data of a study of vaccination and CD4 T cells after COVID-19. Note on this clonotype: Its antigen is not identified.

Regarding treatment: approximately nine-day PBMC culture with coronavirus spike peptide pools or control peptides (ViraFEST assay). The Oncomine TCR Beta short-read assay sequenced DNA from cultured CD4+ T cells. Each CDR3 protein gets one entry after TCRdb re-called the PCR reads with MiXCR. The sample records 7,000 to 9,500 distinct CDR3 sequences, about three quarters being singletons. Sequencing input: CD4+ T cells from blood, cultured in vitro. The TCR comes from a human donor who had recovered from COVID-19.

CDR3 protein: CASSLPGGGTEAFF. CDR3 bases: TGTGCCAGCAGTTTACCGGGGGGTGGGACTGAAGCTTTCTTT. This chain uses TRBV28 with TRBJ1-1; possible D gene TRBD1, 5 bases. V was clipped by 2 bases and J by 5 bases, with 12 bases between them. The CDR3 totals 14 residues. Germline V gives CDR1 MDHEN, CDR2 SYDVKM.